This TCR beta chain was documented in a study (dated by TCRdb to the early 2010s). Trimming takes 5 bases from V and 4 bases from J, and the germline ends sit 8 bases apart. Taken from the germline V gene (reference sequence), the CDR1 and CDR2 loops are LNHDA and SQIVND. Including cysteine and phenylalanine, the CDR3 has 13 amino acids. Just the 39-base CDR3 DNA is kept, in frame starting at base 1. Sequencing relied on an Illumina Genome Analyzer IIx. The public reads were run again by TCRdb, first through fastp at Q25 and then through MiXCR, and only productive beta chains were kept. Rows with a matching CDR3 protein are joined into one entry that keeps the most common DNA and genes. The sample contains around 15,000 distinct CDR3 sequences, about 30% of them found a single time. Of the sample, 15% to 20% is held by the ten largest clones. Regarding this clonotype: The antigen it binds to is not known. A much more abundant neighbour one base away suggests this may be a read error.

Input material: blood. The receptor's source is a human donor. The chain links TRBV19 with TRBJ2-2, with the D gene not confidently named. The DNA sequence reads TGTGCCAGTAGTCAATGTAGCACCGGGGAGCTGTTTTTT. It codes for CASSQCSTGELFF.